This TCR beta chain originates from a study of cytomegalovirus exposure and HLA in healthy donors. Findings and caveats of the study: The authors enumerated around 150 TCR beta chains as linked to cytomegalovirus. Earlier analysis looked at TCR beta V segments, and most were productive about 90% or about 30% of the time. Later analysis associated a missense DCLRE1C variant with TCR beta V- and J-gene trimming.

Trimming pared 3 bases from V and 5 bases from J, leaving 5 bases between. From germline, CDR1 is SNHLY and CDR2 FYNNEI. The CDR3 has 12 residues. A remark on this clone: What it recognizes is unknown.

The primer mix had 60 Vbeta and 13 Jbeta primers. Method: immunoSEQ multiplex PCR; TCRdb's copy keeps in-frame clones and lacks some. In the table there are over 100,000 clones, approximately 79% of which are singletons. Samples came from healthy bone marrow donors. The sample consisted of PBMCs. The chain joins TRBV2 to TRBJ1-5; D unclear. This TCR derives from a man in his fifties or sixties in good health and CMV-seropositive. The CDR3 DNA reads TGTGCCAGCAGTGATCATCATCAGCCCCAGCATTTT. Its translation: CASSDHHQPQHF.